The 4 T cell receptor beta chains below all came from one sample that was sequenced in a study of T cell responses to AZD1222 COVID-19 vaccine. The protocol was immunoSEQ multiplex PCR, while the TCRdb copy is restricted to in-frame clones and leaves out a portion. The repertoire includes about 85,000 clones, about 90% of them detected once, and around 7.7% sits in the top ten. The sequences come from peripheral blood, collected on day 0 of AZD1222 vaccination. All receptors come from an adult in good health.

This clone is a singleton in its sample. CDR3 residues: CASSDGNRVGQPQHF. CDR3 DNA: TGTGCCAGTAGTGACGGAAACAGGGTCGGTCAGCCCCAGCATTTT. J is TRBJ1-5 and V is TRBV19, with D tentatively TRBD1 (6 bases). V lost 5 bases and J 6 bases, leaving 17 bases between the germline ends. CDR3 size: 15 residues. Germline V gene lookup returns CDR1 LNHDA and CDR2 SQIVND (reference sequence).

This sequence joins TRBV3-1 (or the pseudogene TRBV3-2) and TRBJ1-6, with D possibly TRBD1 on 6 matching bases. V lost 2 bases and J lost 9, with 17 bases in between. The CDR3 sequence is 16 residues long. Per germline, CDR1 LGHDT and CDR2 YNNKEL (reference sequence). CDR3 sequence (DNA): TGTGCCAGCAGCCAAAGGGGGGGGACCGTGGGTTCACCCCTCCACTTT. Translating it yields CASSQRGGTVGSPLHF.

The J gene is TRBJ1-5, the V gene TRBV21-1. TRBV21-1 is a listed pseudogene. This CDR3 comprises 20 residues. CDR3 residues: CASSKGRGLNVGISNQPQHF. CDR3 nucleotide sequence: TGTGCCAGCAGCAAAGGGAGAGGGCTGAATGTTGGGATTAGCAATCAGCCCCAGCATTTT.

This chain uses TRBV9 with TRBJ2-3; D gene ambiguous. Trimming removed 0 bases at V and 0 bases at J, with 8 bases between. Germline CDR1 is SGDLS and CDR2 is YYNGEE. The CDR3 runs 15 residues. In DNA, the CDR3 is TGTGCCAGCAGCGTAGTGGGTGGGAGCACAGATACGCAGTATTTT. Amino acid sequence: CASSVVGGSTDTQYF.